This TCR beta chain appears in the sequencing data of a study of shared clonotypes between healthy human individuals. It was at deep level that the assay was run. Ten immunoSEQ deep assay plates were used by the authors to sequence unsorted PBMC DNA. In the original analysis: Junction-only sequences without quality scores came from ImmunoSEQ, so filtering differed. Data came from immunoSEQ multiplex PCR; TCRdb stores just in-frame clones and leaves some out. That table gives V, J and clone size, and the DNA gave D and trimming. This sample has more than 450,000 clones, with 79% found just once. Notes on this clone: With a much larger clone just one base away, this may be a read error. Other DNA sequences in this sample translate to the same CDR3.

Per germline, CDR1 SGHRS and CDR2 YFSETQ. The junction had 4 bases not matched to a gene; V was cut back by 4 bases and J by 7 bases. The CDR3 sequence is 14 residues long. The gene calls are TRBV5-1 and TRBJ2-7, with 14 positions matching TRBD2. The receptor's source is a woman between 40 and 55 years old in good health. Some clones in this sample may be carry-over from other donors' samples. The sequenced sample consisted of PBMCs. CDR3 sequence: CASSGTSGSREQYF. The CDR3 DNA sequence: TGCGCCAGCAGCGGGACTAGCGGGAGTCGGGAGCAGTACTTC.